What follows is one TCR beta chain and its context. The CDR3 covers 14 residues. Deletions cut 5 bases from V and 2 bases from J, with 7 bases between. From germline, CDR1 is MNHGY and CDR2 SAAAGT. The sample belongs to a study of T cell repertoires in cytomegalovirus infection. TCRdb reanalysed the reads using MiXCR and keeps one entry per CDR3 protein. The sample includes 150,000 to 200,000 distinct CDR3 sequences, about 20% of them seen just once. The receptor comes from a human donor in good health (CMV status not recorded). Some clones in this sample may be carry-over from other donors' samples. V usage is TRBV6-8 and J usage is TRBJ2-6, with D unresolved. Sequences were obtained from PBMCs. The CDR3 nucleotides are TGTGCCAGCAGTGCGGACGCTGGGGCCAACGTCCTGACTTTC. It yields the protein CASSADAGANVLTF.